The clone carrying this TCR beta chain occurred a few times. The data are from a study of blood T cell repertoires in COVID-19. Study-wide context: From T cells, B-cell-depleted T cells, or PBMCs came the material, which was cDNA or gDNA.

In the study's own analysis: Amplification of reference gene primers was used by the study to estimate nucleated cell counts. Only in-frame clones appear in the TCRdb table, and some are missing; sequencing was by immunoSEQ multiplex PCR. V, J and clone size are taken as reported in that table, and D and trimming were inferred from the DNA itself. The data show just over 150,000 clones, with roughly nine tenths seen just once and more than 14% held by the top ten. This CDR3 is 14 amino acids long. V lost 7 bases to trimming and J lost 4 bases; unmatched junction nucleotides: 5. Looked up from germline, CDR1 is SQVTM and CDR2 is ANQGSEA.

The source of this sequence is a woman in her thirties or forties with acute or convalescent COVID-19. Sequencing was done on a sample of peripheral blood. The chain uses TRBV29-1 and TRBJ2-1; 12 bases line up with TRBD2. The CDR3 nucleotides read TGCAGCGCTCGACTAGCGGGAGAATACAATGAGCAGTTCTTC. Translation gives CSARLAGEYNEQFF.